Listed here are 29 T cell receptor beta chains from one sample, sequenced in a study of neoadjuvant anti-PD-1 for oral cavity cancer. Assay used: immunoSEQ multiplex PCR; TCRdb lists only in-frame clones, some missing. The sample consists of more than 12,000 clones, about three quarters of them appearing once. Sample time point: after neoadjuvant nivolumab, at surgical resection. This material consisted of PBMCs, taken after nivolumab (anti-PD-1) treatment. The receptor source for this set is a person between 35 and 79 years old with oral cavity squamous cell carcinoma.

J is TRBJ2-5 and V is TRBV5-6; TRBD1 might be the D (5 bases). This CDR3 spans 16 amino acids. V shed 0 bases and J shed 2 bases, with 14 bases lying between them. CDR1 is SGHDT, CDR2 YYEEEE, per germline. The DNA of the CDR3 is TGTGCCAGCAGCTTGGAAAGGGGAAGGGCTCAAGAGACCCAGTACTTC. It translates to CASSLERGRAQETQYF.

CDR3 amino acids: CAWRAPGTSGYNEQFF. The CDR3 DNA sequence: TGTGCCTGGAGGGCCCCCGGGACTAGCGGCTACAATGAGCAGTTCTTC. The chain links TRBV30 to TRBJ2-1; 11 nucleotides line up with TRBD2. CDR1 and CDR2 from the germline V gene are GTSNPN and SVGIG (reference sequence). The CDR3 runs to 16 residues. V trimming: 3 bases; J trimming: 3 bases; junction bases outside the gene matches: 7.

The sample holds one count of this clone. For the CDR3, the DNA is TGTGCCAGCAGCCCAGGAGGGGGAACTAATGAAAAACTGTTTTTT. It is translated as CASSPGGGTNEKLFF. The rearrangement joins TRBV6-5 to TRBJ1-4, with D possibly TRBD1 on 6 matching bases. There are 15 residues in the CDR3. The ends were cut back, 6 bases at V and 1 base at J, with 12 bases in the middle. The germline V gene encodes CDR1 MNHEY and CDR2 SVGAGI.

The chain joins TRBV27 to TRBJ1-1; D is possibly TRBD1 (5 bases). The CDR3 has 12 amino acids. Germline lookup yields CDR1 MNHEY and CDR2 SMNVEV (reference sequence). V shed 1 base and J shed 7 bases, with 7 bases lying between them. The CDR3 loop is CASSLLGDEAFF. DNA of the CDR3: TGTGCCAGCAGTTTATTAGGGGATGAAGCTTTCTTT.

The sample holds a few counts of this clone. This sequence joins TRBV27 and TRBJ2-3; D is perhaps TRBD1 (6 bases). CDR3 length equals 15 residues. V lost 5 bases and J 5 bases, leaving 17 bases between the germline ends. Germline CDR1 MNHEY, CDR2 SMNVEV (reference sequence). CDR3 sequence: CASSLARDIQDTQYF. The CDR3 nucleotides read TGTGCCAGCAGTCTCGCCCGGGACATCCAAGATACGCAGTATTTT.

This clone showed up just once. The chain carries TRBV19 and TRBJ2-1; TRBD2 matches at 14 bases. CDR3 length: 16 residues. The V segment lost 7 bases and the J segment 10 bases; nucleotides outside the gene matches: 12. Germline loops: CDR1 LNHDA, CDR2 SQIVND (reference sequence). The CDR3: CASTHLGTSGSREQFF. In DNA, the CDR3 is TGTGCCAGTACCCACCTAGGGACTAGCGGGAGTCGAGAGCAGTTCTTC.

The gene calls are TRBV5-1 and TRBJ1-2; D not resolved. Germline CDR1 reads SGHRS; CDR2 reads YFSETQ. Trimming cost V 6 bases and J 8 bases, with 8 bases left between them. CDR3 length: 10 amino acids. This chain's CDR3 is CASIWWGYTF. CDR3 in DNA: TGCGCCAGCATCTGGTGGGGCTACACCTTC.

CDR3 protein: CASSLGLAGGPSSYNEQFF. The DNA for the CDR3 is TGTGCCAGCAGCTTGGGACTAGCGGGAGGACCTAGCTCCTACAATGAGCAGTTCTTC. The chain has TRBV7-3 and TRBJ2-1; 15 bases align to TRBD2. Unmatched junction bases numbered 6, after V lost 3 bases and J lost 0 bases. Germline CDR1 is SGHTA and CDR2 is FQGTGA. This CDR3 is 19 amino acids long.

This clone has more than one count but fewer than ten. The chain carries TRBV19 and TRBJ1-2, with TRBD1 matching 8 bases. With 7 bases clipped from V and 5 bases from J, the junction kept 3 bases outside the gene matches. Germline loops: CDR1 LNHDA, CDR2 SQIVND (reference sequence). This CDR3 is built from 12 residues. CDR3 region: CASMDREYGYTF. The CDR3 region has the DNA TGTGCCAGTATGGACAGGGAGTATGGCTACACCTTC.

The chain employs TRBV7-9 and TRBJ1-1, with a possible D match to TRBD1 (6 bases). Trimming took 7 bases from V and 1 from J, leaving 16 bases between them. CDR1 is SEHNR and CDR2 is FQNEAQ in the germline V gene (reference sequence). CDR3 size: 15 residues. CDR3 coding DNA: TGTGCCAGCACCCTAAACGGACAGCAGAACACTGAAGCTTTCTTT. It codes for CASTLNGQQNTEAFF.

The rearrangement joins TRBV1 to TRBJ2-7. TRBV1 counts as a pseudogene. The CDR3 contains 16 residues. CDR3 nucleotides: TGCACCAGCAGCCAAGATTGGGGGACCCTCTCCTACGAGCAGTACTTC. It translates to CTSSQDWGTLSYEQYF.

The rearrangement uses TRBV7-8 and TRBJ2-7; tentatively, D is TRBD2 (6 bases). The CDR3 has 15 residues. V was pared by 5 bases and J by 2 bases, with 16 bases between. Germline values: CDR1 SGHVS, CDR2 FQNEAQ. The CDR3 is CASSGGDGRPYEQYF. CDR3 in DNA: TGTGCCAGCAGCGGCGGGGATGGGAGGCCCTACGAGCAGTACTTC.

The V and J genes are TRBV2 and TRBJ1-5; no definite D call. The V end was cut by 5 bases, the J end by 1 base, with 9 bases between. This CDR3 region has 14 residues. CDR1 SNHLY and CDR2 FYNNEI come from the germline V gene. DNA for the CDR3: TGTGCCAGCAGTATTGGGTTAAGCAATCAGCCCCAGCATTTT. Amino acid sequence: CASSIGLSNQPQHF.

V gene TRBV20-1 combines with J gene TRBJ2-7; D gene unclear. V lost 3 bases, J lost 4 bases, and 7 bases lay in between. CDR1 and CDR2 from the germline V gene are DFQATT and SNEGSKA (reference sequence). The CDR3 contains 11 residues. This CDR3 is CSASSPYEQYF. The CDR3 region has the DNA TGCAGTGCTAGCAGCCCGTACGAGCAGTACTTC.

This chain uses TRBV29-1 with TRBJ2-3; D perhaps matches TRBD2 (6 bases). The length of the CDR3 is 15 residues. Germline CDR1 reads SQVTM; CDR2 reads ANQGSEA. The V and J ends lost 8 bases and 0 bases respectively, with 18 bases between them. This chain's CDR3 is CSLRPQEGSTDTQYF. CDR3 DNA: TGCAGCCTCAGACCGCAGGAGGGTAGCACAGATACGCAGTATTTT.

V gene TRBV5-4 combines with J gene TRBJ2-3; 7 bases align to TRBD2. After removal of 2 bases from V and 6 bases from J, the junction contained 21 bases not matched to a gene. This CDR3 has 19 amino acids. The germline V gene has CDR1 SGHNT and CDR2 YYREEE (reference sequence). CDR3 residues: CASSFQRASGPIGGDTQYF. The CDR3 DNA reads TGTGCCAGCAGCTTTCAAAGGGCTAGCGGTCCCATCGGGGGGGATACGCAGTATTTT.

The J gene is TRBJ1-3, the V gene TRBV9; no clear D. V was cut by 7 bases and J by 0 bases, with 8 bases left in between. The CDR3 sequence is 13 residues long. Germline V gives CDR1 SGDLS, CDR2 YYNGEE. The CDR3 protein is CASGAVSGNTIYF. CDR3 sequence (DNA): TGTGCCAGCGGCGCGGTCTCTGGAAACACCATATATTTT. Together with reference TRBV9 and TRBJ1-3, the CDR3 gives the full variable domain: DSGVTQTPKHLITATGQRVTLRCSPRSGDLSVYWYQQSLDQGLQFLIQYYNGEERAKGNILERFSAQQFPDLHSELNLSSLELGDSALYFCASGAVSGNTIYFGEGSWLTVV.

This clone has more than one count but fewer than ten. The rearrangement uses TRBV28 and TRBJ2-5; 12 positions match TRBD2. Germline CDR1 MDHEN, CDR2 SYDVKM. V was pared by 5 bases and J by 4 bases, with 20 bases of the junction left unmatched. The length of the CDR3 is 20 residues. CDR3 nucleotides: TGTGCCAGCAGTCTTCCCGGACTAGCGGGAATAAGGGGAATTGGAGAGACCCAGTACTTC. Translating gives CASSLPGLAGIRGIGETQYF.

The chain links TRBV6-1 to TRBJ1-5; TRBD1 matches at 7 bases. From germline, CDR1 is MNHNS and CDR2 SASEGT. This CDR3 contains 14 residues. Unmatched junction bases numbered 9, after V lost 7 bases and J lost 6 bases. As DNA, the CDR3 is TGTGCCAGCAATGACAGGGATTTTGCTCAGCCCCAGCATTTT. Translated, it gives CASNDRDFAQPQHF.

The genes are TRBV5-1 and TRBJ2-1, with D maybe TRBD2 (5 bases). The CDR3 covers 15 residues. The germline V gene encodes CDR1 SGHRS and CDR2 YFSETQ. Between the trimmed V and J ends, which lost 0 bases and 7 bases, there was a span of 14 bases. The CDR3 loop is CASSLAEPGINEQFF. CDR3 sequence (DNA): TGCGCCAGCAGCTTGGCCGAGCCGGGAATAAATGAGCAGTTCTTC.

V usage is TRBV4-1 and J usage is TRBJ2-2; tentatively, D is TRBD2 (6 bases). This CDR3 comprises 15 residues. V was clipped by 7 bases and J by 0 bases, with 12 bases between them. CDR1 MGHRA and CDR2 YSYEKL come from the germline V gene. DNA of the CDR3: TGCGCCAGCAAGGAGGGACCCGCGAACACCGGGGAGCTGTTTTTT. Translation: CASKEGPANTGELFF.

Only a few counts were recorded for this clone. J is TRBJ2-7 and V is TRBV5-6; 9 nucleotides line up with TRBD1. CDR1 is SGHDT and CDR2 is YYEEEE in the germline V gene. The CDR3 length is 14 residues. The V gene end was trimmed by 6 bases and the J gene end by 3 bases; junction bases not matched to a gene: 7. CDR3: CASTWDRADYEQYF. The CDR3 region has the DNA TGTGCCAGCACCTGGGACAGGGCGGACTACGAGCAGTACTTC. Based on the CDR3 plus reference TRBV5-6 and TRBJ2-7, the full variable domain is DAGVTQSPTHLIKTRGQQVTLRCSPKSGHDTVSWYQQALGQGPQFIFQYYEEEERQRGNFPDRFSGHQFPNYSSELNVNALLLGDSALYLCASTWDRADYEQYFGPGTRLTVT.

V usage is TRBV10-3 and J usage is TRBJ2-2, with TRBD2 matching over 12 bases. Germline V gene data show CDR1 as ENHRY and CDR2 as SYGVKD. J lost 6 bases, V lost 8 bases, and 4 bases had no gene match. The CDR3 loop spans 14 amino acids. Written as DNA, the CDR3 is TGTGCCATCGGAGGACTAGCGGGACCCGGGGAGCTGTTTTTT. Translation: CAIGGLAGPGELFF.

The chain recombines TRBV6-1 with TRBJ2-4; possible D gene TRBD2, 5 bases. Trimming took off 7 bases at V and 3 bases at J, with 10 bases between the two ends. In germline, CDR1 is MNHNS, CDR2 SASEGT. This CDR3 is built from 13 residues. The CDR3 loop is CASIGGGKNIQYF. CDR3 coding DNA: TGTGCCAGCATAGGAGGTGGCAAAAACATTCAGTACTTC.

As DNA, the CDR3 is TGCGCCAGCAGCTTGGGACAGGGGGCAGGGTACGAGCAGTACTTC. Amino acid sequence: CASSLGQGAGYEQYF. The chain links TRBV5-1 to TRBJ2-7; 10 nucleotides agree with TRBD1. V lost 0 bases and J lost 4; bases outside the gene matches: 4. Germline V gene sequence: CDR1 SGHRS, CDR2 YFSETQ. The CDR3 has 15 amino acids. The full variable domain, completed using reference TRBV5-1 and TRBJ2-7, is KAGVTQTPRYLIKTRGQQVTLSCSPISGHRSVSWYQQTPGQGLQFLFEYFSETQRNKGNFPGRFSGRQFSNSRSEMNVSTLELGDSALYLCASSLGQGAGYEQYFGPGTRLTVT.

CDR3 residues: CASSPREGSNGYTF. The CDR3 nucleotides read TGCGCCAGCAGCCCCCGCGAGGGGAGTAATGGCTACACCTTC. The genes are TRBV5-1 and TRBJ1-2, with D possibly TRBD1 on 5 matching bases. The CDR3 runs 14 residues. The V and J ends lost 4 bases and 6 bases respectively, with 16 bases between them. CDR1 and CDR2 from the germline V gene are SGHRS and YFSETQ.

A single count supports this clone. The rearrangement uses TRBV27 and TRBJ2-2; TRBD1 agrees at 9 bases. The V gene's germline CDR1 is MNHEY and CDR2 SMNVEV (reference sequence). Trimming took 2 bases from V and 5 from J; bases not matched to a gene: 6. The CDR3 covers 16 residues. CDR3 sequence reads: CASSLDGTGRTGELFF. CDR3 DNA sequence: TGTGCCAGCAGTTTAGACGGGACAGGGCGGACCGGGGAGCTGTTTTTT.

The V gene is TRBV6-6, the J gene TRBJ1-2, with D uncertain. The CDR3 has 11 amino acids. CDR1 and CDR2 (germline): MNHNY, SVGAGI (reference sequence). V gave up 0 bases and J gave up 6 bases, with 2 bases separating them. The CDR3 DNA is TGTGCCAGCAGTTACTCTGATGGCTACACCTTC. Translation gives CASSYSDGYTF.

The CDR3 loop is CASKASANTGELFF. DNA of the CDR3: TGTGCCAGCAAGGCCAGCGCGAACACCGGGGAGCTGTTTTTT. The chain has TRBV2 and TRBJ2-2; D uncertain. Germline V gene sequence: CDR1 SNHLY, CDR2 FYNNEI. Trimming left V 7 bases short and J 0 bases short, with 9 bases between. The length of the CDR3 is 14 residues.